The rows below give T cell receptor beta chains drawn from one sample of a study of monozygotic twins with inflammatory bowel disease. TCRdb derives one entry per CDR3 protein from the 5' RACE reads, leaving out DNA. Its table lists around 370,000 distinct CDR3 sequences. Sample: blood. The receptors shown here come from a human donor with ulcerative colitis or Crohn's disease, or a healthy co-twin of an affected twin (not recorded which). Both conserved end residues are part of each CDR3.

TRBJ1-2,TRBV6-6,CASRPDRPYGYTF
TRBJ1-2,TRBV28,CASSLIRGVGGYTF
TRBJ2-1,TRBV29-1,CSVGSGGEQFF
TRBJ1-1,TRBV15,CDTSRGPSLNTEAFF
TRBJ2-7,TRBV6-6,CASSSRDSSYEQYF
TRBJ1-1,TRBV12-3/TRBV12-4,CASSLRRVPRPRNTEAFF
TRBJ2-7,TRBV10-3,CAISESFIGGGESQYF
TRBJ1-6,TRBV11-2,CASTLWGGRTMDNSPLHF
TRBJ2-5,TRBV12-3/TRBV12-4,CATNLGGRPERPQYF
TRBJ2-5,TRBV6-2/TRBV6-3,CASSYPGEESQYF
TRBJ1-6,TRBV5-1,CASSLKDRGRGNSPLHF
TRBJ2-2,TRBV29-1,CSVVSGQGASTGELFF
TRBJ1-5,TRBV12-3/TRBV12-4,CASSPVGQGGSQPQHF
TRBJ1-2,TRBV5-1,CASSLETDNYGYTF
TRBJ1-3,TRBV6-2/TRBV6-3,CASSRQEFSGNTIYF
TRBJ2-2,TRBV24-1,CATSDMKGTNTGELFF
TRBJ2-2,TRBV25-1,CASSESMGVNTGELFF
TRBJ2-2,TRBV6-1,CASAQTTNTGELFF
TRBJ2-7,TRBV5-1,CASSLPGQNYEQYF
TRBJ2-7,TRBV13,CASSTGGRAGEQYF
TRBJ2-3,TRBV7-3,CASSLIGGGDTQYF
TRBJ2-1,TRBV12-3/TRBV12-4,CASSLFTSPYNEQFF
TRBJ1-4,TRBV7-9,CASSLGHRGSELFF
TRBJ2-1,TRBV12-3/TRBV12-4,CASSPVGGGVGNEQFF
TRBJ2-1,TRBV6-6,CASSQAGGMNEQFF
TRBJ1-2,TRBV18,CAGSPRGGDSYGYTF
TRBJ2-7,TRBV7-9,CASSLTQGNYEQYF
TRBJ1-1,TRBV18,CASSPGLNTEAFF
TRBJ1-1,TRBV11-2,CASSPWRGAPVEGPEAFF
TRBJ1-1,TRBV10-3,CAIPSPTRDRGPPNTEAFF
TRBJ2-6,TRBV20-1,CSASPWVSGANVLTF
TRBJ2-7,TRBV6-2/TRBV6-3,CASSLGAAYEQYF
TRBJ2-7,TRBV7-8,CASSFSLAAREQYF
TRBJ2-3,TRBV11-1,CASIPGGAGSDTQYF
TRBJ2-7,TRBV4-1,CASSPGQGPFYEQYF
TRBJ2-2,TRBV11-1,CASSATEILAGELFF
TRBJ2-3,TRBV24-1,CATSFGGYTQYF
TRBJ1-4,TRBV5-1,CASSRDSAGINEKLFF
TRBJ2-5,TRBV29-1,CSVGSGWGMPETQYF
TRBJ2-1,TRBV25-1,CASSESTVRLSYNEQFF
TRBJ1-2,TRBV30,CAWRRLERGYTF
TRBJ2-2,TRBV5-1,CASSPLAVNTGELFF
TRBJ2-3,TRBV6-5,CASSYSGRSTDTQYF
TRBJ1-1,TRBV5-1,CASSLAWQNFNTEAFF
TRBJ1-6,TRBV7-9,CASSPPFQGIGSPLHF
TRBJ2-6,TRBV4-1,CASSQVDVRGLRTSGANVLTF
TRBJ1-1,TRBV20-1,CSARTGPEEAFF
TRBJ2-2,TRBV20-1,CSARATSGGNTGELFF
TRBJ1-1,TRBV5-5,CASSSRVVGTEAFF
TRBJ1-5,TRBV12-3/TRBV12-4,CASSFDPPGNQPQHF
TRBJ2-3,TRBV4-3,CASSQELGQVSTDTQYF
TRBJ1-4,TRBV5-1,CASSKPGGRDEKLFF
TRBJ2-1,TRBV27,CASREGQGVAYNEQFF
TRBJ2-4,TRBV7-3,CASSSHRLQGNIQYF
TRBJ2-2,TRBV9,CASSVIARGAGNTGELFF
TRBJ2-3,TRBV4-3,CASQSPTSGGAFGTDTQYF
TRBJ2-7,TRBV6-6,CASRAELTGFEQYF
TRBJ1-1,TRBV6-1,CASSLRTGANTEAFF
TRBJ2-1,TRBV18,CASSPRTGYNEQFF
TRBJ2-2,TRBV18,CASYRGPTNTGELFF